Presented here are 4 T cell receptor beta chains from one specimen sequenced in a study of Ad26.COV2.S vaccination and SARS-CoV-2 variants. Treatment: about 20 received Ad26.COV2.S at low or high dose, single or two shots; roughly five received placebo; per-sample allocation not given. Specimens were obtained on day 63 following the first vaccine or placebo injection. Generated by immunoSEQ multiplex PCR, the TCRdb table keeps only in-frame clones and is missing some. Counted here are some 500,000 clones, approximately 89% occurring once; the ten biggest clones make up about 2.7%. The specimen comprised peripheral blood, sampled in a trial of Ad26.COV2.S vaccine versus placebo. The receptor source for this set is a person aged 18 to 59 who received the Ad26.COV2.S COVID-19 vaccine or a placebo.

This chain connects TRBV6-4 to TRBJ2-7; D may be TRBD2 (7 bases). The V gene lost 7 bases and the J gene lost 0 bases, with 16 bases spanning the gap. The CDR3 spans 15 residues. CDR1 MRHNA and CDR2 SNTAGT come from the germline V gene. CDR3 coding DNA: TGTGCCAGCAAGGGAGGGGGGGCCAACTCCTACGAGCAGTACGTC. Residues: CASKGGGANSYEQYV.

CDR3 nucleotide sequence: TGTGCCATCAGTTATAGGACAGGGTACGAGACCCAGTACTTC. It is translated as CAISYRTGYETQYF. The V and J genes are TRBV10-3 and TRBJ2-5; 8 bases are shared with TRBD1. The CDR3 is 14 amino acids. V gave up 5 bases and J gave up 5 bases; unmatched junction bases: 7. The V gene's germline CDR1 is ENHRY and CDR2 SYGVKD.

The gene calls are TRBV2 and TRBJ1-1; D is possibly TRBD1 (6 bases). This CDR3 has 13 residues. Germline CDR1 reads SNHLY; CDR2 reads FYNNEI. The V end was cut by 7 bases, the J end by 1 base, with 10 bases between. CDR3 in amino acids: CASTGGQNTEAFF. CDR3 bases: TGTGCCAGCACCGGGGGGCAGAACACTGAAGCTTTCTTT.

The V gene is TRBV6-2 or TRBV6-3, the J gene TRBJ2-2, with 10 bases that match TRBD2. V dropped 2 bases and J dropped 2; count of bases not matched to a gene: 8. CDR1 is MNHEY, CDR2 SVGEGT, per germline. This CDR3 is 18 amino acids long. As DNA, the CDR3 is TGTGCCAGCAGTTACCCTGGACTAGCGGCAATTAACACCGGGGAGCTGTTTTTT. It yields the protein CASSYPGLAAINTGELFF.